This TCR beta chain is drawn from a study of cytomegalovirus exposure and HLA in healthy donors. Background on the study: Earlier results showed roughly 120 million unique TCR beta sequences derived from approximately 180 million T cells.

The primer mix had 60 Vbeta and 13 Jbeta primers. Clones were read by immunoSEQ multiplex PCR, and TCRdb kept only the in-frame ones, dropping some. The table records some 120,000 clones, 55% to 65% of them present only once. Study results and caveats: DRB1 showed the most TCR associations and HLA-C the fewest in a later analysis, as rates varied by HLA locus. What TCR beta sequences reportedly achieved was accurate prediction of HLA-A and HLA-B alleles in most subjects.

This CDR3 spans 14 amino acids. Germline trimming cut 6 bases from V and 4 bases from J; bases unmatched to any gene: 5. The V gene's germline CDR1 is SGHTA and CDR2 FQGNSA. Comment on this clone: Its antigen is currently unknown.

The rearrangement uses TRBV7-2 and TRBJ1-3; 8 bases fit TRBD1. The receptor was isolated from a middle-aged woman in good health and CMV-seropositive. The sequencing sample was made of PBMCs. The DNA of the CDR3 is TGTGCCAGCAGTCCACAGGGGGACGGAAACACCATATATTTT. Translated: CASSPQGDGNTIYF.